This T cell receptor (beta chain) appears in the sequencing data of a study of Graves' ophthalmopathy and Graves' hyperthyroidism. Whole-study context: Before any treatment was given, at initial diagnosis, peripheral blood was collected. Regarding the study as a whole: In blood appeared most of the expanded thyroid clonotypes whose frequency exceeded 0.001. A model of 13 signatures distinguished ophthalmopathy from stable hyperthyroidism at roughly 86% sensitivity and 81.08% specificity.

Germline V CDR1 and CDR2: MDHEN, SYDVKM. V lost 5 bases and J lost 0; bases outside the gene matches: 7. The CDR3 has 16 amino acids. This clonotype was detected ten times or more. The antigen is unknown. RNA transcripts yielded amplified TCR beta CDR3 regions. HTBI primers were used in a first-round RT-PCR, which preceded a second-round multiplex PCR. MiXCR, applied by TCRdb to the multiplex PCR reads, yields one record per CDR3 protein. Of more than 150,000 distinct CDR3 sequences listed, over 35% are singletons. The diagnosis combined clinical symptoms, thyroxine, TRAb, thyroid ultrasound and orbital computed tomography scans.

Source material: peripheral blood. The source is a woman aged 40 to 49 with Graves' ophthalmopathy. V usage is TRBV28 and J usage is TRBJ2-7, with 10 bases matching TRBD2. The DNA for the CDR3 is TGTGCCAGCAGTGGAGTAGGACTAGCGGACTCCTACGAGCAGTACTTC. It yields the protein CASSGVGLADSYEQYF.